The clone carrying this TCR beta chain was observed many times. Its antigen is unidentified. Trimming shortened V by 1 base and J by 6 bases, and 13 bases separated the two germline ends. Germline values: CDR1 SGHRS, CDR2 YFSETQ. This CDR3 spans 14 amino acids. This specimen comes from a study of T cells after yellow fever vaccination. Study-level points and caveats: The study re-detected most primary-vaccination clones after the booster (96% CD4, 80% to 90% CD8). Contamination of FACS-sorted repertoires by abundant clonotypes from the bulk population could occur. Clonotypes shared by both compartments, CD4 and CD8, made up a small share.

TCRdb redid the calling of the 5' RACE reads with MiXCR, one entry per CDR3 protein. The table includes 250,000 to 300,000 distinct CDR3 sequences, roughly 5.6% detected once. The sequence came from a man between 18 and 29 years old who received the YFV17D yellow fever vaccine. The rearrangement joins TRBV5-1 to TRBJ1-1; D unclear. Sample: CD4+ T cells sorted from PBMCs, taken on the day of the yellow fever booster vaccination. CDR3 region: CASSLIPDESEAFF. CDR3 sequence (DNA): TGCGCCAGCAGCTTGATCCCTGACGAGTCTGAAGCTTTCTTT.